The following is a T cell receptor (beta chain) sequence with its context. The record originates from a study of Ad26.COV2.S vaccination and SARS-CoV-2 variants. Sample treatment: roughly 20 received Ad26.COV2.S at low or high dose, single or two shots; several received placebo; per-sample allocation not given. Samples were taken on day 63 after the first vaccine or placebo injection. This vaccine is an Ad26 vector that expresses the Wuhan-strain SARS-CoV-2 spike. The CDR3 is made up of 17 amino acids. Repertoires were generated with immunoSEQ multiplex PCR, while TCRdb's copy carries only in-frame clones and drops some. Of about half a million clones listed, roughly nine tenths were seen once; the top ten hold about 1.5%.

The source of this sequence is a person between 18 and 65 years old who received the Ad26.COV2.S COVID-19 vaccine or a placebo. This chain uses TRBV21-1 with TRBJ1-5. TRBV21-1 is marked as a pseudogene. The sample here was peripheral blood, taken in a trial of Ad26.COV2.S vaccine versus placebo. The CDR3 loop reads CASSKARGTASNQPQHF. In DNA, the CDR3 is TGTGCCAGCAGCAAAGCGCGGGGGACAGCTAGCAATCAGCCCCAGCATTTT.